This entry features one T cell receptor (beta chain) sequence. Treatment reported: approximately 18 received Ad26.COV2.S at low or high dose, single or two shots; about five received placebo; per-sample allocation not given. Sampling took place 63 days after the first vaccine or placebo injection. Spike of the Wuhan-strain SARS-CoV-2 was expressed by an Ad26 vector, which formed the vaccine. This specimen belongs to a study of Ad26.COV2.S vaccination and SARS-CoV-2 variants. On the study more broadly: Intramuscular Ad26.COV2.S doses were given once or twice, 56 days apart.

Germline V CDR1 and CDR2: SEHNR, FQNEAQ (reference sequence). J was trimmed by 6 bases and V by 4 bases; bases with no gene match: 11. The CDR3 loop spans 16 amino acids. Only in-frame clones appear in the TCRdb table, and some are missing; sequencing was by immunoSEQ multiplex PCR. The data contain roughly 350,000 clones, approximately 86% of them seen just once; the ten biggest clones take up around a tenth. J is TRBJ1-4 and V is TRBV7-9; 7 bases line up with TRBD1. The sequence was collected from a person aged 18-60 years who received the Ad26.COV2.S COVID-19 vaccine or a placebo. Source: peripheral blood, taken in a trial of Ad26.COV2.S vaccine versus placebo. The CDR3 nucleotides read TGTGCCAGCAGCTGGGGCCCTGGCCAGGGGGATGAAAAACTGTTTTTT. Its protein product is CASSWGPGQGDEKLFF.